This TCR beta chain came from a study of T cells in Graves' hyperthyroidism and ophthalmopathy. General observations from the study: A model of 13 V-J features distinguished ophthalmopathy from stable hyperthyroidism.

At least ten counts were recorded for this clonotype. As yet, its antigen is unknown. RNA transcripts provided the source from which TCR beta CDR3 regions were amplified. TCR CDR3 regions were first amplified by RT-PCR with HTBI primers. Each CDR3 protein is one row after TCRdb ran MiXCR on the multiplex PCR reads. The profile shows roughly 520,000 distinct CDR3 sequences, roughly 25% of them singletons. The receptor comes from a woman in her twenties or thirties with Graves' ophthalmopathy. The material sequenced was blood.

This CDR3 is CATQTSQGSYEQYF. CDR3 in DNA: TGTGCCACCCAGACCTCACAGGGGTCCTACGAGCAGTACTTC. The gene calls are TRBV3-1 and TRBJ2-7, with 7 bases matching TRBD1. The CDR3 has 14 amino acids. The J segment lost 1 base and the V segment lost 10 bases, leaving 10 bases of the junction unmatched. From germline, CDR1 is LGHDT and CDR2 YNNKEL (reference sequence).